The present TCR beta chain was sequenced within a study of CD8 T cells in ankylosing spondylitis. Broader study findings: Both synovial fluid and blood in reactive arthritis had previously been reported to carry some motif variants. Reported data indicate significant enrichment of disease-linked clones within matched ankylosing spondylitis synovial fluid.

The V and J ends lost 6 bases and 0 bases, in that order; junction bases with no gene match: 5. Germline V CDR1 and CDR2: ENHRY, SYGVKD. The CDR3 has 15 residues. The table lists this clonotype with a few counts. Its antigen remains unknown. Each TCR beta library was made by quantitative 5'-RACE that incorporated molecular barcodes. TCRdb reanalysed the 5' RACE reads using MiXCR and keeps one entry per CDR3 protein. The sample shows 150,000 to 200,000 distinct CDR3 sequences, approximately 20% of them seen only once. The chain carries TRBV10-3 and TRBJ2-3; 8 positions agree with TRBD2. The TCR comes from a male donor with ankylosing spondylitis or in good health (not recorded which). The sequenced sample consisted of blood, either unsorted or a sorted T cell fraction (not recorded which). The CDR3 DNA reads TGTGCCATCAGGGAGACTAGCGCCAGCACAGATACGCAGTATTTT. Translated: CAIRETSASTDTQYF.